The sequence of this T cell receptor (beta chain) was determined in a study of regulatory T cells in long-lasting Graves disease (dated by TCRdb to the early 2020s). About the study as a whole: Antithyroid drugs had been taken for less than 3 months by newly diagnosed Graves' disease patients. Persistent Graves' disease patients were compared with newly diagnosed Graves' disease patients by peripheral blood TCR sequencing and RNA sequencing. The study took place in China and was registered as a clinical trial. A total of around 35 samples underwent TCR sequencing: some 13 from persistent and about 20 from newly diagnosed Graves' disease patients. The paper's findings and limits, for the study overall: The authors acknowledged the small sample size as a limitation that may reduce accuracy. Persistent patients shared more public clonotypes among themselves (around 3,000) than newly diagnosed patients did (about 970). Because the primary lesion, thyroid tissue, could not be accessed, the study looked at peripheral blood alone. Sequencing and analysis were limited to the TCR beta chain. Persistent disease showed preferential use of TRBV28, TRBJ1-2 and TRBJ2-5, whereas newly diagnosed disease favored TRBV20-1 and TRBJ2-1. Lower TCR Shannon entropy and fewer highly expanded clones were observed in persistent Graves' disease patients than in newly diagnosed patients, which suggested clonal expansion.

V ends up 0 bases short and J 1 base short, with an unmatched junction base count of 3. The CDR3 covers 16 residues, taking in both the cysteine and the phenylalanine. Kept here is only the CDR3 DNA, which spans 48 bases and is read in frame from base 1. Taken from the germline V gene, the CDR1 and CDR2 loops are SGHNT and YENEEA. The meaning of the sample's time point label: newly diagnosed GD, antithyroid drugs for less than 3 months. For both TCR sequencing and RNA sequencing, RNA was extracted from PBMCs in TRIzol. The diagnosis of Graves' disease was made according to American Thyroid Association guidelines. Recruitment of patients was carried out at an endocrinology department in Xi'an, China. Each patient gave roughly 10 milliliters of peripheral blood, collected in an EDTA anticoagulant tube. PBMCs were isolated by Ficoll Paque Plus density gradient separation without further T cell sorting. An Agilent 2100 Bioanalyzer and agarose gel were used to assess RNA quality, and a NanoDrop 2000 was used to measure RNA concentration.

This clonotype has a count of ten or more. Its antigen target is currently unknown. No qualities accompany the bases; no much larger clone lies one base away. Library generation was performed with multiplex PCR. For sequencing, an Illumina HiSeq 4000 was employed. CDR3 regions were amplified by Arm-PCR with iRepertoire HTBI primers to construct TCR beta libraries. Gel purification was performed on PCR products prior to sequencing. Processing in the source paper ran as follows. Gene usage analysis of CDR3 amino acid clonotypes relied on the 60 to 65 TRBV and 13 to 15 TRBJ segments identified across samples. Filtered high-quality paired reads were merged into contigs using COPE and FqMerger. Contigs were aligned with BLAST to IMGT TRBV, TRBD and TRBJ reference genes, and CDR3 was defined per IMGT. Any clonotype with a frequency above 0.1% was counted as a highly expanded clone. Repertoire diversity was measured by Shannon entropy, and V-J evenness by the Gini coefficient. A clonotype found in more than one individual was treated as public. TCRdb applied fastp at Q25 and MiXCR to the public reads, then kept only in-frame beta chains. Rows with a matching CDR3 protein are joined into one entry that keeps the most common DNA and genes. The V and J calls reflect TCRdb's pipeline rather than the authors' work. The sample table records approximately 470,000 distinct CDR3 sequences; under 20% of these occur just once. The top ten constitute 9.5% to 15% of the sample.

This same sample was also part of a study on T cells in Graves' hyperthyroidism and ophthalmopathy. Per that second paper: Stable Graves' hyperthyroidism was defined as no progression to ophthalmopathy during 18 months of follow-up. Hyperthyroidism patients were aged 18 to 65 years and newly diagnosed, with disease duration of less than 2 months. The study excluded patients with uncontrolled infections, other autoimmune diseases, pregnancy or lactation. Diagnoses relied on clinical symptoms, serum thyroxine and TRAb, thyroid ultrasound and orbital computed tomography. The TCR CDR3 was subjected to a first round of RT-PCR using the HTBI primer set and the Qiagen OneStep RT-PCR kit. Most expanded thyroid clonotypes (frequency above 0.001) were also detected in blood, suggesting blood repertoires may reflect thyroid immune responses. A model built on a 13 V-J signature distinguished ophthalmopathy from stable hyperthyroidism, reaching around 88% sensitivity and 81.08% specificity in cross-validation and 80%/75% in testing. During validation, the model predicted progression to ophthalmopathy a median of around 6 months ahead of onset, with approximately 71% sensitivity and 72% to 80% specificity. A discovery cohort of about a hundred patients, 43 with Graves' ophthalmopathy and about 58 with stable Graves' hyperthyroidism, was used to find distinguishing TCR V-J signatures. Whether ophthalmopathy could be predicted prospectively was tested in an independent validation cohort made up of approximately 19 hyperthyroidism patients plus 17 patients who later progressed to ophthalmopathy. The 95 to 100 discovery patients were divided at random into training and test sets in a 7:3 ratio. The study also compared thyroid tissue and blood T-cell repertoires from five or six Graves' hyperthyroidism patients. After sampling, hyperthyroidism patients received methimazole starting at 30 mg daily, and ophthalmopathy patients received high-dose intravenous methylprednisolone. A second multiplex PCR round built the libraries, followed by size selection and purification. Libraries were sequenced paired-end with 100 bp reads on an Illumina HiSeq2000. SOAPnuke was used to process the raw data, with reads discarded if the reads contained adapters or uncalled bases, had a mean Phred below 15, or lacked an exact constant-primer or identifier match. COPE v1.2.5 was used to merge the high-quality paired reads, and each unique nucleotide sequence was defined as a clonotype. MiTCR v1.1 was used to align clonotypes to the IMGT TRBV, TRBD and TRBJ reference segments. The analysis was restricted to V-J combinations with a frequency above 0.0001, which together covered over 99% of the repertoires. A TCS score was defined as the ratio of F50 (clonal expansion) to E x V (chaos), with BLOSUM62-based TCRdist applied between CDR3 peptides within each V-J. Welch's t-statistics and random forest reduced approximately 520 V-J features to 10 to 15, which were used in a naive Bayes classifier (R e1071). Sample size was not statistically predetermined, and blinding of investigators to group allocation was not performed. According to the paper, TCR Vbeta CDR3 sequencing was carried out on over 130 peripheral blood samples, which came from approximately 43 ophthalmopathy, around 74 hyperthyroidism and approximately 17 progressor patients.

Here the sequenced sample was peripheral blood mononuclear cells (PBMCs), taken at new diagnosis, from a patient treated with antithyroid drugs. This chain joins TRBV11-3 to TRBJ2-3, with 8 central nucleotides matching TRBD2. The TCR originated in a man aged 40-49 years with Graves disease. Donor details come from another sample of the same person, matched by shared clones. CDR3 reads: CASSLDLREGTDTQYF. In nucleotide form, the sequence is TGTGCCAGCAGCTTAGATTTGCGGGAGGGCACAGATACGCAGTATTTT.